This record covers a single T cell receptor beta chain. As yet, its antigen is unknown. The data belong to a study of T cell responses to AZD1222 COVID-19 vaccine. Study-wide background: It was second doses at about 4 or about 12 weeks that were pooled.

Findings and caveats of the study: Most donors were white British, females outnumbered males, and clonal diversity was possibly underestimated. At study baseline, merely roughly 6 AZD1222 recipients were seropositive. Of spike-specific TCRs, nearly half reportedly target regions left unmutated in variants.

This table comes from immunoSEQ multiplex PCR, and its TCRdb copy is limited to in-frame clones, with some not included. The table shows 150,000 or so clones, with roughly 90% occurring only once. Germline loops: CDR1 MNHEY, CDR2 SMNVEV (reference sequence). V was pared by 7 bases and J by 5 bases, with 12 bases of the junction left unmatched. The CDR3 length is 16 residues. V usage is TRBV27 and J usage is TRBJ2-2, with 8 bases lining up with TRBD1. The TCR was taken from an adult in good health. This specimen consisted of peripheral blood, obtained on day 0 of AZD1222 vaccination. This CDR3 is CASKPDRESWTGELFF. The CDR3 bases are TGTGCCAGCAAACCGGACAGGGAGTCGTGGACCGGGGAGCTGTTTTTT.